The clone carrying this TCR beta chain was detected only a few times. With no exception, relapse followed autologous stem cell transplantation in all patients, and brentuximab vedotin exposure varied. This CDR3 has 15 residues. Germline V CDR1 and CDR2: LGHNA, YSLEER. V gave up 4 bases and J gave up 6 bases, with 16 bases separating them. This entry belongs to a study of PD-1 blockade in classical Hodgkin lymphoma. Sequencing used immunoSEQ multiplex PCR; TCRdb keeps in-frame clones, though not all of them. The sample records some 22,000 clones, about four fifths being singletons. The receptor was derived from a human donor with classical Hodgkin lymphoma. This specimen was peripheral blood mononuclear cells (PBMCs), taken before the second cycle of nivolumab. The rearrangement uses TRBV4-3 and TRBJ2-1; a possible D gene is TRBD2 (5 bases). The CDR3 region is CASSPGRTSGNEQFF. CDR3 nucleotides: TGCGCCAGCAGCCCAGGACGTACTAGTGGCAATGAGCAGTTCTTC.